The 3 T cell receptor beta chains given below trace back to one sample, sequenced in a study of OX40 agonist ivuxolimab in advanced cancers. Assay used: immunoSEQ multiplex PCR; TCRdb lists only in-frame clones, some missing. Here the sample spans some 80,000 clones, 85% to 95% being singletons. Source: CD4+ or CD8+ T cells sorted from blood, taken in a trial of the OX40 agonist ivuxolimab. Source of these receptors: an adult with an advanced solid tumor such as melanoma, head and neck, liver or kidney cancer.

The DNA of the CDR3 is TGTGCCAGCAGTTCACTCAGACCCCGTGCTGAAGAGCAGTACTTC. Protein sequence: CASSSLRPRAEEQYF. The chain has TRBV27 and TRBJ2-7, with D unclear. The CDR3 is 15 amino acids. From germline, CDR1 is MNHEY and CDR2 SMNVEV (reference sequence). Trimming shortened V by 4 bases and J by 7 bases, and 20 bases separated the two germline ends.

The chain employs TRBV7-8 and TRBJ2-7; D possibly corresponds to TRBD1 (6 bases). Trimming removed 5 bases from V and 2 bases from J, with 13 bases in between. Germline CDR1 reads SGHVS; CDR2 reads FQNEAQ. The CDR3 sequence is 14 residues long. The CDR3 nucleotides are TGTGCCAGCAGCCCCCTGGACAGAACCTACGAGCAGTACTTC. Translating it yields CASSPLDRTYEQYF.

V gene TRBV19 combines with J gene TRBJ2-4; D gene ambiguous. CDR3 length: 12 residues. Germline V lookup: CDR1 LNHDA, CDR2 SQIVND (reference sequence). Trimming pared 4 bases from V and 8 bases from J, leaving 9 bases between. The CDR3 protein is CASSNGRDIQYF. DNA of the CDR3: TGTGCCAGTAGTAACGGACGGGACATTCAGTACTTC.